The entry that follows covers one TCR beta chain sequence. The data were obtained in a study of blood T cell repertoires in COVID-19. About the study: Acute and convalescent COVID-19 specimens originated in the United States, Italy and Spain.

V was cut by 0 bases and J by 1 base, with 7 bases left in between. The CDR3 is 14 residues long. Germline assignment: CDR1 SGHRS and CDR2 YFSETQ. Produced via immunoSEQ multiplex PCR; TCRdb's table is partial and in-frame only. The sample holds 130,000 to 150,000 clones, 70% to 85% seen once. This clonotype was obtained from a woman between 50 and 59 years old in a cohort sampled during active or convalescent COVID-19. This chain links TRBV5-1 with TRBJ1-1; no firm D call. The sample consisted of peripheral blood. CDR3 loop: CASSLVTGNTEAFF. CDR3 in DNA: TGCGCCAGCAGCTTGGTGACGGGGAACACTGAAGCTTTCTTT.